Here is one T cell receptor (beta chain) with its context. Looked up from germline, CDR1 is MNHNS and CDR2 is SASEGT. This CDR3 contains 18 residues. The trim removed 3 bases at V and 4 bases at J, leaving 9 bases unmatched. This specimen comes from a study of blood T cell repertoires in COVID-19. At the level of the study: There were acute and convalescent COVID-19 samples, and they came from the United States, Italy and Spain.

Assay used: immunoSEQ multiplex PCR; TCRdb lists only in-frame clones, some missing. The sample yields about 140,000 clones, roughly 86% seen once. Sequenced input: peripheral blood. The V and J genes are TRBV6-1 and TRBJ2-6; TRBD1 aligns across 10 bases. This clonotype was sampled from a woman aged 55-69 years with acute or convalescent COVID-19. The CDR3 loop reads CASSDGTGVFAGANVLTF. The DNA for the CDR3 is TGTGCCAGCAGTGATGGGACAGGGGTGTTCGCCGGGGCCAACGTCCTGACTTTC.